The 29 T cell receptor beta chains given below trace back to one sample, sequenced in a study of blood T cell repertoires in COVID-19. Clones were read by immunoSEQ multiplex PCR, and TCRdb kept only the in-frame ones, dropping some. This table holds a few hundred thousand clones, about 85% found once. The sample was peripheral blood. The source of these receptors is an elderly woman with COVID-19, enrolled during active disease.

This chain connects TRBV6-2 or TRBV6-3 to TRBJ1-5; 7 bases line up with TRBD1. With 0 bases clipped from V and 3 bases from J, the junction kept 2 bases outside the gene matches. Germline V lookup: CDR1 MNHEY, CDR2 SVGEGT. The CDR3 extends over 15 amino acids. The CDR3 DNA is TGTGCCAGCAGTTACTCGGGGACAGCCAATCAGCCCCAGCATTTT. Its protein product is CASSYSGTANQPQHF.

J is TRBJ2-7 and V is TRBV6-1; D uncertain. CDR1 is MNHNS and CDR2 is SASEGT in the germline V gene. Between the trimmed V and J ends, which lost 3 bases and 0 bases, there was a span of 6 bases. The CDR3 sequence is 13 residues long. For the CDR3, the DNA is TGTGCCAGCAGTGAGCAACACTCCTACGAGCAGTACGTC. Its protein product is CASSEQHSYEQYV.

The V call is TRBV10-2, the J call TRBJ1-1, with D possibly matching TRBD1 (5 bases). Per germline, CDR1 WSHSY and CDR2 SAAADI. The CDR3 totals 13 residues. V was clipped by 4 bases and J by 0 bases, with 6 bases between them. This chain's CDR3 is CASSATVNTEAFF. The CDR3, as DNA: TGCGCCAGCAGTGCGACAGTGAACACTGAAGCTTTCTTT.

The V gene is TRBV29-1, the J gene TRBJ1-2; 9 nucleotides align to TRBD1. The CDR3 sequence is 15 residues long. V lost 7 bases to trimming and J lost 2 bases; unmatched junction nucleotides: 11. Per germline, CDR1 SQVTM and CDR2 ANQGSEA. CDR3 protein: CSAGQGSSLNYGYTF. CDR3 nucleotides: TGCAGCGCAGGACAGGGGTCATCCCTCAACTATGGCTACACCTTC.

The J gene is TRBJ1-3, the V gene TRBV2, with TRBD1 matching over 9 bases. This CDR3 is 16 amino acids long. The germline V gene has CDR1 SNHLY and CDR2 FYNNEI. The junction had 10 bases not matched to a gene; V was cut back by 9 bases and J by 1 base. CDR3 region: CASSRGTGISGNTIYF. In DNA form, the CDR3 reads TGTGCCAGTTCGCGAGGGACAGGGATTTCTGGAAACACCATATATTTT.

V gene TRBV24-1 combines with J gene TRBJ2-3; no reliable D call. This CDR3 region has 12 residues. CDR1 and CDR2 (germline): KGHDR, SFDVKD. Trimming left V 5 bases short and J 2 bases short, with 4 bases between. CDR3 sequence (DNA): TGTGCCACCAGTGTAAACACAGATACGCAGTATTTT. Protein sequence: CATSVNTDTQYF.

The CDR3 sequence: CASSQDEAEQFF. Here the CDR3 DNA reads TGTGCCAGCAGCCAAGACGAGGCTGAGCAGTTCTTC. This chain joins TRBV3-1 (or the pseudogene TRBV3-2) and TRBJ2-1; D is unresolved. Germline V lookup: CDR1 LGHDT, CDR2 YNNKEL (reference sequence). This CDR3 spans 12 amino acids. Trimming cost V 0 bases and J 9 bases, with 6 bases left between them.

The J gene is TRBJ2-1, the V gene TRBV19; 10 bases agree with TRBD2. The CDR3 totals 15 residues. The V gene's germline CDR1 is LNHDA and CDR2 SQIVND (reference sequence). V lost 5 bases to trimming and J lost 4 bases; unmatched junction nucleotides: 5. As DNA, the CDR3 is TGTGCCAGTAGTCCACTAGCGGGGATTTACAATGAGCAGTTCTTC. Translated: CASSPLAGIYNEQFF.

The chain uses TRBV7-3 and TRBJ2-3; no reliable D call. Germline V gene data show CDR1 as SGHTA and CDR2 as FQGTGA. Between the trimmed V and J ends, which lost 5 bases and 0 bases, there was a span of 12 bases. The CDR3 length is 15 residues. CDR3 residues: CASSPAIISTDTQYF. In nucleotides, the CDR3 is TGTGCCAGCAGCCCCGCGATCATAAGCACAGATACGCAGTATTTT.

This clone was observed a single time. V usage is TRBV5-1 and J usage is TRBJ1-3, with 8 bases identical to TRBD1. Germline V lookup: CDR1 SGHRS, CDR2 YFSETQ. J gave up 4 bases and V 4 bases, and 7 bases lay outside the gene matches. The CDR3 contains 15 residues. CDR3 protein: CASSAPTGEGNTIYF. The CDR3 DNA is TGCGCCAGCAGCGCCCCGACAGGGGAGGGAAACACCATATATTTT. Full variable domain (rest looked up from reference TRBV5-1 and TRBJ1-3): KAGVTQTPRYLIKTRGQQVTLSCSPISGHRSVSWYQQTPGQGLQFLFEYFSETQRNKGNFPGRFSGRQFSNSRSEMNVSTLELGDSALYLCASSAPTGEGNTIYFGEGSWLTVV.

This chain joins TRBV6-2 or TRBV6-3 and TRBJ2-4; 8 nucleotides match TRBD2. The CDR3 spans 17 residues. V lost 5 bases and J lost 7; bases outside the gene matches: 16. CDR1 is MNHEY, CDR2 SVGEGT, per germline. This chain's CDR3 is CASSPTPTSARRNIQYF. The DNA of the CDR3 is TGTGCCAGCAGTCCAACTCCGACTAGCGCCCGAAGGAACATTCAGTACTTC.

To note about this clone: Compared with germline, one end of the junction differs, possibly owing to a read error. The chain uses TRBV7-7 and TRBJ1-1; 7 nucleotides line up with TRBD1. Germline CDR1 SSHAT, CDR2 FNYEAQ (reference sequence). This CDR3 contains 15 residues. The CDR3 sequence is CASSLDREESTEAFF. For the CDR3, the DNA is TGTGCTAGCAGCCTCGACAGGGAAGAAAGCACTGAAGCTTTCTTT.

The chain combines TRBV21-1 with TRBJ2-7; the DNA was not used to check the table's D call, TRBD1. TRBV21-1 is described as a pseudogene. This CDR3 comprises 17 residues. This CDR3 reads CASSKDEDREASYEQYV. CDR3 DNA sequence: TGTGCCAGCAGCAAAGACGAGGACAGGGAGGCCTCCTACGAGCAGTACGTC.

This chain joins TRBV7-8 and TRBJ1-1, with D hard to call. V lost 3 bases and J 3 bases, leaving 8 bases between the germline ends. Germline-derived CDR1 and CDR2 are SGHVS and FQNEAQ. The CDR3 spans 13 residues. CDR3 protein: CASSFGRDTEAFF. DNA for the CDR3: TGTGCCAGCAGCTTCGGTCGAGACACTGAAGCTTTCTTT.

This chain connects TRBV3-1 (or the pseudogene TRBV3-2) to TRBJ1-1; maybe TRBD1 (5 bases). The V gene's germline CDR1 is LGHDT and CDR2 YNNKEL (reference sequence). Between the trimmed V and J ends, which lost 4 bases and 4 bases, there was a span of 10 bases. The CDR3 runs 13 residues. The CDR3 region has the DNA TGTGCCAGCAGCCGCGGGGGGGGCACTGAAGCTTTCTTT. Translating it yields CASSRGGGTEAFF.

This clone has a handful of counts. The chain joins TRBV18 to TRBJ1-4, with 10 bases fitting TRBD1. Germline values: CDR1 KGHSH, CDR2 LQKENI. V gave up 5 bases and J gave up 0 bases; unmatched junction bases: 9. The CDR3 contains 18 residues. The CDR3 reads CASSADPGQGTTNEKLFF. CDR3 bases: TGTGCCAGCTCAGCCGACCCGGGACAGGGGACAACTAATGAAAAACTGTTTTTT.

The chain combines TRBV5-1 with TRBJ2-2, with 7 bases fitting TRBD2. Per the germline V gene, CDR1 is SGHRS and CDR2 is YFSETQ. Losses at the gene ends were 4 bases for V and 1 base for J; bases not matched to a gene: 7. The CDR3 consists of 16 residues. CDR3 sequence (DNA): TGCGCCAGCAGCCTAACCGGGACTATGAACACCGGGGAGCTGTTTTTT. Translated, it gives CASSLTGTMNTGELFF.

This chain joins TRBV5-1 and TRBJ2-2; 9 positions agree with TRBD2. In germline, CDR1 is SGHRS, CDR2 YFSETQ. CDR3 length: 17 residues. The junction had 4 bases not matched to a gene; V was cut back by 1 base and J by 0 bases. CDR3 residues: CASSLRPSGANTGELFF. DNA for the CDR3: TGCGCCAGCAGCTTGCGGCCTAGCGGGGCGAACACCGGGGAGCTGTTTTTT.

The V call is TRBV24-1, the J call TRBJ2-3; D possibly corresponds to TRBD1 (6 bases). The length of the CDR3 is 13 residues. With 6 bases removed from V and 5 bases from J, the gap between germline ends came to 11 bases. Germline assignment: CDR1 KGHDR and CDR2 SFDVKD. In nucleotides, the CDR3 is TGTGCCACCAGTAAAGACAGGATAGATACGCAGTATTTT. Encoded protein: CATSKDRIDTQYF.

The rearrangement uses TRBV2 and TRBJ2-1; maybe TRBD2 (6 bases). The germline V and J ends were trimmed by 5 bases and 9 bases, with 20 bases remaining between them. Germline V CDR1 and CDR2: SNHLY, FYNNEI. The CDR3 extends over 15 amino acids. CDR3 loop: CASSRRDRGTSEQFF. The CDR3 DNA follows: TGTGCCAGCAGTCGCCGGGACCGCGGGACCAGTGAGCAGTTCTTC.

The V gene is TRBV3-1 (or the pseudogene TRBV3-2), the J gene TRBJ1-1, with TRBD1 identical over 9 bases. Losses at the gene ends were 5 bases for V and 3 bases for J; bases not matched to a gene: 4. The length of the CDR3 is 14 residues. From germline, CDR1 is LGHDT and CDR2 YNNKEL (reference sequence). The CDR3, as DNA: TGTGCCAGCAGCTCCCGGGACAGGGACACTGAAGCTTTCTTT. It translates to CASSSRDRDTEAFF.

The count of this clone is one. The chain joins TRBV7-9 to TRBJ2-3; 7 bases agree with TRBD1. The trim removed 3 bases at V and 5 bases at J, leaving 8 bases unmatched. This CDR3 is built from 15 residues. CDR1 is SEHNR and CDR2 is FQNEAQ in the germline V gene (reference sequence). Here the CDR3 reads CASSFSTGVGDTQYF. In DNA form, the CDR3 reads TGTGCCAGCAGCTTTTCCACAGGGGTAGGAGATACGCAGTATTTT.

This chain joins TRBV6-5 and TRBJ2-7; the D gene is possibly TRBD2 (5 bases). The CDR3 length is 14 residues. Trimming shortened V by 7 bases and J by 6 bases, and 19 bases separated the two germline ends. Germline V lookup: CDR1 MNHEY, CDR2 SVGAGI. CDR3 in DNA: TGTGCCAGCAAGCACCCGGGAATGGTACCCGAGCAGTACGTC. Encoded protein: CASKHPGMVPEQYV.

This clone was seen a single time. The rearrangement links TRBV7-9 to TRBJ2-1; D might be TRBD2 (6 bases). The germline gives CDR1 SEHNR, CDR2 FQNEAQ (reference sequence). The CDR3 covers 16 residues. Trimming stripped 1 base from V and 1 base from J, with 11 bases between. The CDR3 reads CASSLGHGGSYNEQFF. The CDR3 coding sequence is TGTGCCAGCAGCTTAGGGCACGGGGGATCCTACAATGAGCAGTTCTTC.

The gene calls are TRBV5-8 and TRBJ1-1; 11 nucleotides agree with TRBD1. This CDR3 is built from 16 residues. Per germline, CDR1 SGHTS and CDR2 YDEGEE. V dropped 4 bases and J dropped 4; count of bases not matched to a gene: 9. As DNA, the CDR3 is TGTGCCAGCAGCCGGACAGGGGGCGTTGGGGTCACTGAAGCTTTCTTT. This sequence encodes CASSRTGGVGVTEAFF. Full variable domain (rest looked up from reference TRBV5-8 and TRBJ1-1): EAGVTQSPTHLIKTRGQQATLRCSPISGHTSVYWYQQALGLGLQFLLWYDEGEERNRGNFPPRFSGRQFPNYSSELNVNALELEDSALYLCASSRTGGVGVTEAFFGQGTRLTVV.

This clone showed up just a few times. Other DNA sequences in the sample encode the same CDR3. The rearrangement uses TRBV6-2 or TRBV6-3 and TRBJ2-3; D is unresolved. With 2 bases removed from V and 0 bases from J, the gap between germline ends came to 12 bases. In germline, CDR1 is MNHEY, CDR2 SVGEGT. This CDR3 contains 16 residues. The CDR3 loop is CASSYGPFTSTDTQYF. The CDR3 nucleotides read TGTGCCAGCAGTTACGGGCCGTTCACTAGCACAGATACGCAGTATTTT.

V gene TRBV6-5 combines with J gene TRBJ1-6; D remains ambiguous. This CDR3 spans 14 amino acids. Germline V gives CDR1 MNHEY, CDR2 SVGAGI. Trimming pared 2 bases from V and 9 bases from J, leaving 11 bases between. This chain's CDR3 is CASSYKDGVSPLHF. CDR3 sequence (DNA): TGTGCCAGCAGTTACAAGGACGGGGTTTCACCCCTCCACTTT.

CDR3 DNA: TGCGCCAGCAGCCTAGACACCTATAGCAATCAGCCCCAGCATTTT. Translated: CASSLDTYSNQPQHF. The chain is built from TRBV4-1 and TRBJ1-5; D is ambiguous. Germline V gene sequence: CDR1 MGHRA, CDR2 YSYEKL. The V and J ends lost 4 bases and 0 bases respectively, with 10 bases between them. CDR3 length equals 15 residues.

This clone appeared a single time. This sample includes further DNA sequences coding for the same CDR3. The rearrangement links TRBV5-1 to TRBJ2-5; 15 bases are shared with TRBD2. The CDR3 covers 16 residues. Germline trimming cut 4 bases from V and 2 bases from J; bases unmatched to any gene: 3. Germline lookup yields CDR1 SGHRS and CDR2 YFSETQ. CDR3 coding DNA: TGCGCCAGCAGCGCGGGACTAGCGGGGGGTCAAGAGACCCAGTACTTC. Protein: CASSAGLAGGQETQYF.